What follows are 32 T cell receptor beta chains derived from one specimen sequenced in a study of T cell responses to AZD1222 COVID-19 vaccine. Here immunoSEQ multiplex PCR was the method, and the copy in TCRdb shows in-frame clones only, minus some. The table has around 140,000 clones, 86% seen once. The sequences come from peripheral blood, collected on day 0 of AZD1222 vaccination. Receptors originate from an adult in good health.

This chain connects TRBV6-5 to TRBJ2-7; maybe TRBD2 (6 bases). The CDR3 spans 14 residues. CDR1 and CDR2 (germline): MNHEY, SVGAGI. The ends were cut back, 11 bases at V and 3 bases at J, with 20 bases in the middle. The CDR3 here is CAHGGRDYYYEQYF. DNA of the CDR3: TGTGCCCACGGAGGGAGAGACTATTACTACGAGCAGTACTTC.

This chain links TRBV7-2 with TRBJ2-1; TRBD2 aligns across 8 bases. Germline lookup yields CDR1 SGHTA and CDR2 FQGNSA. V shed 1 base, J shed 1 base, and the junction held 0 bases outside the gene matches. This CDR3 has 15 residues. The CDR3: CASSLVAGSYNEQFF. In nucleotides, the CDR3 is TGTGCCAGCAGCTTAGTAGCGGGGTCCTACAATGAGCAGTTCTTC.

This clone has just one count. V gene TRBV5-1 combines with J gene TRBJ1-1; 8 bases match TRBD1. Germline values: CDR1 SGHRS, CDR2 YFSETQ. The CDR3 runs 14 residues. V lost 2 bases to trimming and J lost 4 bases; unmatched junction nucleotides: 4. The CDR3 sequence is CASSLTGGSTEAFF. As DNA, the CDR3 is TGCGCCAGCAGCTTAACAGGGGGAAGCACTGAAGCTTTCTTT.

This clone came up a few times. This chain connects TRBV6-5 to TRBJ2-1, with D possibly TRBD1 on 6 matching bases. CDR3 length: 15 amino acids. V dropped 6 bases and J dropped 0 bases, with 12 bases sitting between them. Germline V gives CDR1 MNHEY, CDR2 SVGAGI. In nucleotides, the CDR3 is TGTGCCAGCAGGAGGGACACTATCTCCTACAATGAGCAGTTCTTC. Translation gives CASRRDTISYNEQFF.

The chain recombines TRBV5-1 with TRBJ1-1, with D possibly TRBD1 on 6 matching bases. The V end was cut by 3 bases, the J end by 6 bases, with 15 bases between. The CDR3 length is 14 residues. CDR1 and CDR2 (germline): SGHRS, YFSETQ. The CDR3 bases are TGCGCCAGCAGCTGGACAGAAACGGGCCCTGAAGCTTTCTTT. This translates into CASSWTETGPEAFF.

The V call is TRBV7-9, the J call TRBJ2-7; D is perhaps TRBD2 (5 bases). The CDR3 runs 16 residues. The ends were cut back, 5 bases at V and 4 bases at J, with 21 bases in the middle. Germline V gene data show CDR1 as SEHNR and CDR2 as FQNEAQ (reference sequence). The chain's CDR3 is CASSLGLRNVEYEQYF. In DNA form, the CDR3 reads TGTGCCAGCAGCCTAGGACTGCGAAATGTTGAATACGAGCAGTACTTC. Full variable domain (missing parts from reference TRBV7-9 and TRBJ2-7): DTGVSQNPRHKITKRGQNVTFRCDPISEHNRLYWYRQTLGQGPEFLTYFQNEAQLEKSRLLSDRFSAERPKGSFSTLEIQRTEQGDSAMYLCASSLGLRNVEYEQYFGPGTRLTVT.

The V call is TRBV12-3 or TRBV12-4, the J call TRBJ1-2; D is perhaps TRBD1 (6 bases). Deletions cut 7 bases from V and 6 bases from J, with 15 bases between. CDR3 length: 13 residues. DNA for the CDR3: TGTGCCAGCAAAATCACAGGGAGGAATGGCTACACCTTC. It encodes CASKITGRNGYTF.

V gene TRBV5-1 combines with J gene TRBJ2-2, with D hard to call. CDR1 is SGHRS and CDR2 is YFSETQ in the germline V gene. V lost 2 bases and J lost 0, with 8 bases in between. There are 15 residues in the CDR3. CDR3 amino acids: CASSFGNANTGELFF. The CDR3, as DNA: TGCGCCAGCAGCTTCGGCAACGCGAACACCGGGGAGCTGTTTTTT.

V is TRBV28 and J is TRBJ1-5; the D is unclear. CDR1 and CDR2 from the germline V gene are MDHEN and SYDVKM. V was clipped by 2 bases and J by 2 bases, with 7 bases between them. CDR3 length equals 14 residues. The CDR3 loop is CASSLMGGNQPQHF. CDR3 in DNA: TGTGCCAGCAGTTTAATGGGCGGCAATCAGCCCCAGCATTTT.

The sample holds a few counts of this clone. The V and J genes are TRBV9 and TRBJ2-7; TRBD1 agrees at 8 bases. V was pared by 3 bases and J by 2 bases, with 4 bases of the junction left unmatched. Germline V lookup: CDR1 SGDLS, CDR2 YYNGEE. The CDR3 spans 14 residues. As DNA, the CDR3 is TGTGCCAGCAGCGAACAGGGGGTTCCCTACGAGCAGTACTTC. It codes for CASSEQGVPYEQYF.

This sequence joins TRBV12-3 or TRBV12-4 and TRBJ1-3; D is unclear. CDR3 length equals 12 residues. Trimming took 6 bases from V and 5 from J, leaving 8 bases between them. The CDR3 DNA sequence: TGTGCCAGCAGCTCTAAGAGAAACACCATATATTTT. Protein product: CASSSKRNTIYF.

V is TRBV30 and J is TRBJ1-6; D not resolved. V was pared by 3 bases and J by 5 bases, with 5 bases between. The germline V gene has CDR1 GTSNPN and CDR2 SVGIG (reference sequence). The CDR3 spans 12 residues. CDR3 bases: TGTGCCTGGAGGCAGGATAATTCACCCCTCCACTTT. Translating gives CAWRQDNSPLHF.

This clone was detected ten times or more. The V gene is TRBV27, the J gene TRBJ1-6; weak D call: TRBD1 (5 bases). V dropped 0 bases and J dropped 7 bases, with 10 bases sitting between them. The germline V gene has CDR1 MNHEY and CDR2 SMNVEV (reference sequence). The length of the CDR3 is 15 residues. The CDR3 coding sequence is TGTGCCAGCAGTTTATCCGCGGGGGGAAATTCACCCCTCCACTTT. Its translation: CASSLSAGGNSPLHF.

The CDR3 DNA follows: TGTGCCAGCAGTTACTCGGGACAGGGCGGGGGGCCCCAGCATTTT. This translates into CASSYSGQGGGPQHF. The V gene is TRBV6-5, the J gene TRBJ1-5; the match to TRBD1 covers 9 bases. CDR3 length: 15 amino acids. Per germline, CDR1 MNHEY and CDR2 SVGAGI. The trim removed 0 bases at V and 9 bases at J, leaving 6 bases unmatched.

This chain links TRBV28 with TRBJ2-7; weak D call: TRBD1 (7 bases). V gave up 2 bases and J gave up 3 bases, with 14 bases separating them. Germline loops: CDR1 MDHEN, CDR2 SYDVKM. There are 15 residues in the CDR3. Here the CDR3 DNA reads TGTGCCAGCAGTTTAGGGGCAGGGGGGAACTACGAGCAGTACTTC. This codes for CASSLGAGGNYEQYF.

The chain recombines TRBV14 with TRBJ1-4; no clear D. Germline assignment: CDR1 SGHDN and CDR2 FVKESK. Trimming left V 1 base short and J 10 bases short, with 4 bases between. The CDR3 covers 11 residues. The CDR3 sequence: CASSQGGKLFF. In DNA form, the CDR3 reads TGTGCCAGCAGCCAAGGGGGAAAACTGTTTTTT.

This CDR3 is CAINRGRFYEQYF. CDR3 nucleotides: TGTGCCATTAACAGGGGGCGGTTCTACGAGCAGTACTTC. The gene calls are TRBV2 and TRBJ2-7; 9 bases line up with TRBD1. The CDR3 spans 13 residues. The germline gives CDR1 SNHLY, CDR2 FYNNEI. Trimming took 10 bases from V and 3 from J; bases not matched to a gene: 7.

This clone was seen just once. The V gene is TRBV10-3, the J gene TRBJ2-1; D is possibly TRBD1 or TRBD2 (5 bases each). The CDR3 length is 12 residues. V lost 6 bases and J lost 6, with 9 bases in between. The germline CDR1 and CDR2 sequences are ENHRY and SYGVKD. The CDR3 sequence is CAIRGPFNEQFF. CDR3 coding DNA: TGTGCCATCAGGGGACCCTTCAATGAGCAGTTCTTC.

The chain uses TRBV5-1 and TRBJ2-5; tentatively, D is TRBD2 (5 bases). CDR1 SGHRS and CDR2 YFSETQ come from the germline V gene. V dropped 0 bases and J dropped 3 bases, with 12 bases sitting between them. The CDR3 is made up of 15 amino acids. CDR3 protein: CASSLAGRAEETQYF. In DNA, the CDR3 is TGCGCCAGCAGCTTGGCCGGGCGGGCAGAAGAGACCCAGTACTTC.

The chain employs TRBV27 and TRBJ2-7; no reliable D call. This CDR3 is 14 amino acids long. Trimming pared 0 bases from V and 3 bases from J, leaving 9 bases between. CDR1 and CDR2 from the germline V gene are MNHEY and SMNVEV (reference sequence). The CDR3, as DNA: TGTGCCAGCAGTTTATCGTACTCGAGCTACGAGCAGTACTTC. Protein sequence: CASSLSYSSYEQYF.

The V and J genes are TRBV7-2 and TRBJ2-7; D is undetermined. This CDR3 contains 13 residues. In germline, CDR1 is SGHTA, CDR2 FQGNSA. V was clipped by 4 bases and J by 4 bases, with 11 bases between them. The CDR3 is CASSSPGPYEQYF. The DNA of the CDR3 is TGTGCCAGCAGCTCTCCCGGCCCTTACGAGCAGTACTTC.

The sample holds one count of this clone. The genes are TRBV4-2 and TRBJ1-1; 7 bases map to TRBD1. With V trimmed by 1 base and J by 1 base, 12 bases remained unmatched. The CDR3 runs to 18 residues. Germline lookup yields CDR1 LGHNA and CDR2 YNFKEQ. This CDR3 is CASSQGEGPGGKNTEAFF. The CDR3 DNA sequence: TGTGCCAGCAGCCAAGGGGAGGGTCCAGGGGGAAAGAACACTGAAGCTTTCTTT.

The chain uses TRBV27 and TRBJ2-5; 7 bases line up with TRBD1. Germline CDR1 is MNHEY and CDR2 is SMNVEV (reference sequence). V dropped 7 bases and J dropped 5; count of bases not matched to a gene: 10. The CDR3 is made up of 14 amino acids. The CDR3 reads CASTRQGSLETQYF. In DNA form, the CDR3 reads TGTGCCAGCACCAGACAGGGTTCGCTGGAGACCCAGTACTTC.

This chain uses TRBV12-5 with TRBJ1-2, with 7 bases matching TRBD1. V trimming: 4 bases; J trimming: 5 bases; junction bases outside the gene matches: 4. The CDR3 spans 13 residues. Per the germline V gene, CDR1 is LGHNT and CDR2 is FRNRAP. CDR3 loop: CASGYQGDYGYTF. The CDR3 bases are TGTGCTAGTGGTTACCAGGGGGATTATGGCTACACCTTC.

The chain employs TRBV4-1 and TRBJ2-2; D unresolved. The CDR3 sequence is 14 residues long. V was pared by 4 bases and J by 1 base, with 7 bases between. CDR1 is MGHRA and CDR2 is YSYEKL in the germline V gene. This chain's CDR3 is CASSPRMNTGELFF. CDR3 DNA sequence: TGCGCCAGCAGCCCGCGGATGAACACCGGGGAGCTGTTTTTT.

The J gene is TRBJ1-1, the V gene TRBV7-8, with D perhaps TRBD1 (6 bases). Per the germline V gene, CDR1 is SGHVS and CDR2 is FQNEAQ. This CDR3 comprises 18 residues. The V gene lost 5 bases and the J gene lost 10 bases, with 32 bases spanning the gap. In DNA form, the CDR3 reads TGTGCCAGCAGCCTCCCCCGCGGGACACCCAACAACCAAGGGGGAGCTTTCTTT. Encoded protein: CASSLPRGTPNNQGGAFF.

The chain links TRBV4-1 to TRBJ2-6; 9 positions match TRBD1. V shed 8 bases and J 0 bases; nucleotides not matched to a gene: 11. The germline CDR1 and CDR2 sequences are MGHRA and YSYEKL. This CDR3 spans 18 amino acids. This CDR3 reads CASRPLGTGTSGANVLTF. CDR3 DNA: TGCGCCAGCCGCCCGTTGGGGACAGGGACCTCTGGGGCCAACGTCCTGACTTTC.

This chain links TRBV12-3 or TRBV12-4 with TRBJ2-7, with 8 bases fitting TRBD1. The ends lost 8 bases at V and 4 bases at J; junction bases unmatched: 7. The CDR3 covers 13 residues. The CDR3 sequence: CASQGQASYEQYF. For the CDR3, the DNA is TGTGCCAGCCAGGGACAGGCCTCTTACGAGCAGTACTTC.

This sequence joins TRBV30 and TRBJ1-3, with a tentative D call TRBD1 (5 bases). Germline V gene data show CDR1 as GTSNPN and CDR2 as SVGIG (reference sequence). V shed 8 bases and J shed 4 bases, with 15 bases lying between them. This CDR3 comprises 13 residues. The CDR3 here is CAGDSKRGNTIYF. CDR3 DNA: TGTGCCGGTGACAGTAAGCGGGGAAACACCATATATTTT.

The chain combines TRBV6-1 with TRBJ2-1; 8 bases are shared with TRBD1. CDR1 and CDR2 from the germline V gene are MNHNS and SASEGT. This CDR3 is 16 amino acids long. J lost 8 bases, V lost 3 bases, and 12 bases had no gene match. CDR3: CASSELIRGLVDEQFF. CDR3 sequence (DNA): TGTGCCAGCAGTGAGCTGATCAGGGGGCTCGTCGATGAGCAGTTCTTC.

The chain joins TRBV19 to TRBJ1-2; D is uncertain. Trimming cost V 5 bases and J 4 bases, with 11 bases left between them. The germline V gene has CDR1 LNHDA and CDR2 SQIVND (reference sequence). The CDR3 has 13 amino acids. The CDR3 sequence: CASSLTRGYGYTF. CDR3 bases: TGTGCCAGTAGTTTGACGCGGGGCTATGGCTACACCTTC. Using reference TRBV19 and TRBJ1-2 for the parts outside the CDR3, the full variable domain is DGGITQSPKYLFRKEGQNVTLSCEQNLNHDAMYWYRQDPGQGLRLIYYSQIVNDFQKGDIAEGYSVSREKKESFPLTVTSAQKNPTAFYLCASSLTRGYGYTFGSGTRLTVV.

The chain couples TRBV3-1 (or the pseudogene TRBV3-2) to TRBJ1-1; no definite D call. V was clipped by 3 bases and J by 0 bases, with 11 bases between them. From germline, CDR1 is LGHDT and CDR2 YNNKEL (reference sequence). The CDR3 spans 15 residues. DNA of the CDR3: TGTGCCAGCAGCCATCCAGTGACACTGAACACTGAAGCTTTCTTT. The encoded protein is CASSHPVTLNTEAFF.